This T cell receptor beta chain was observed in a study of T cells in Graves' hyperthyroidism and ophthalmopathy. Notes on the study in general: Ophthalmopathy was told apart from stable hyperthyroidism by a 13 V-J model. In the blood, most expanded thyroid clonotypes above 0.001 appeared as well.

Turning to this clonotype: Its antigen is still unknown.

Patients showing uncontrolled infection, other autoimmune disease, pregnancy or lactation were ineligible. Fresh peripheral blood, more than 8 ml of it, supplied the PBMCs. CDR1 is MDHEN and CDR2 is SYDVKM in the germline V gene. With 3 bases clipped from V and 4 bases from J, the junction kept 11 bases outside the gene matches. The CDR3 runs 17 residues. The TCR beta CDR3 regions underwent amplification using RNA transcripts as the source. When the TCR CDR3 underwent first-round RT-PCR, the HTBI primer set was used. MiXCR, run by TCRdb on the multiplex PCR reads, gives a single entry per CDR3 protein. The data show under 800,000 distinct CDR3 sequences, around 15% seen once.

The source of this sequence is a young woman with Graves' hyperthyroidism. The rearrangement links TRBV28 to TRBJ2-1; 8 bases fit TRBD2. Sequencing was done on a sample of blood. The CDR3 sequence is CASSFLGLAGLYNEQFF. The CDR3 DNA reads TGTGCCAGCAGTTTCCTTGGGCTAGCGGGCCTATACAATGAGCAGTTCTTC. Full variable domain (missing parts from reference TRBV28 and TRBJ2-1): DVKVTQSSRYLVKRTGEKVFLECVQDMDHENMFWYRQDPGLGLRLIYFSYDVKMKEKGDIPEGYSVSREKKERFSLILESASTNQTSMYLCASSFLGLAGLYNEQFFGPGTRLTVL.